This T cell receptor beta chain was sequenced in a study of identical twins. Concerning this clonotype: A clone one base away is much larger, so this may be a read error.

The V gene's germline CDR1 is DFQATT and CDR2 SNEGSKA (reference sequence). This CDR3 region has 14 residues. V lost 3 bases to trimming and J lost 1 base, with 10 bases between them. TCRdb re-analysed the 5' RACE reads in MiXCR, keeping a single row per CDR3 protein. The sample lists about 240,000 distinct CDR3 sequences; roughly a tenth were seen once. This receptor was taken from a man aged 50-60 years in good health. This chain links TRBV20-1 with TRBJ2-1, with a possible D match to TRBD1 (6 bases). Sequencing was performed on memory T cells sorted from blood. The CDR3, as DNA: TGCAGTGCTAGGATACAGGGTTCCTACAATGAGCAGTTCTTC. The encoded protein is CSARIQGSYNEQFF.